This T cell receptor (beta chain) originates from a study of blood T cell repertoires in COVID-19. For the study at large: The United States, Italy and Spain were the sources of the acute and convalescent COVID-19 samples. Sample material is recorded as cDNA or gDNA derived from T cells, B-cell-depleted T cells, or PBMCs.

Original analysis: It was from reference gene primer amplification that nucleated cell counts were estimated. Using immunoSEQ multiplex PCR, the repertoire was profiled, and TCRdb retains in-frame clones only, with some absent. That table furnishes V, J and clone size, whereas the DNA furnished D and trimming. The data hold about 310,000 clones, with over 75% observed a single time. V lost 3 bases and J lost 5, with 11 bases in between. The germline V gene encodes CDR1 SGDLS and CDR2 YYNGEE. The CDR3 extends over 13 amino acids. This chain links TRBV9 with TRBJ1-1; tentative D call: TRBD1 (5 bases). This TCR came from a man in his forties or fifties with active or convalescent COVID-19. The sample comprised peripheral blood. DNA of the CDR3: TGTGCCAGCAGCGAACAGGTTCTAACTGAAGCTTTCTTT. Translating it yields CASSEQVLTEAFF.